This entry lists 13 T cell receptor beta chains sequenced from one sample in a study of T cells after yellow fever vaccination. MiXCR was run by TCRdb on the 5' RACE reads, yielding one entry per CDR3 protein. Here the sample spans a few hundred thousand distinct CDR3 sequences, 6.2% being singletons. The sample here was PBMCs, taken 5 days after the yellow fever booster vaccination. These receptor sequences come from a man aged 30-40 years who received the YFV17D yellow fever vaccine.

Only a few counts were recorded for this clonotype. The chain carries TRBV29-1 and TRBJ2-4, with 7 bases that match TRBD1. Germline lookup yields CDR1 SQVTM and CDR2 ANQGSEA. This CDR3 is built from 13 residues. The V and J ends lost 7 bases and 7 bases, in that order; junction bases with no gene match: 10. The DNA of the CDR3 is TGCAGCGCAAACAGGGGAGTCGGGAACATTCAGTACTTC. Translating it yields CSANRGVGNIQYF. Drawing the rest from reference TRBV29-1 and TRBJ2-4, the complete variable domain is SAVISQKPSRDICQRGTSLTIQCQVDSQVTMMFWYRQQPGQSLTLIATANQGSEATYESGFVIDKFPISRPNLTFSTLTVSNMSPEDSSIYLCSANRGVGNIQYFGAGTRLSVL.

In its sample, this clonotype was seen a few times. One junction end does not reproduce the germline sequence, and a read error may be involved. The chain links TRBV11-2 to TRBJ1-1; 9 positions match TRBD1. The CDR3 is made up of 12 amino acids. Germline-derived CDR1 and CDR2 are SGHAT and FQNNGV. The CDR3: CASSLVWDRVLF. The CDR3 nucleotides are TGTGCCAGCAGCTTAGTGTGGGACAGGGTTTTGTTT.

The V gene is TRBV15, the J gene TRBJ2-1; 11 bases fit TRBD1. This CDR3 is built from 16 residues. V shed 1 base, J shed 6 bases, and the junction held 5 bases outside the gene matches. The germline V gene has CDR1 LNHNV and CDR2 YYDKDF (reference sequence). The DNA of the CDR3 is TGTGCCACCAGCAGAGTCGGGACAGGGGGACGCAATGAGCAGTTCTTC. Translated: CATSRVGTGGRNEQFF.

This clonotype occurred a few times. The junction differs from germline at one of its ends, possibly a read error. The chain joins TRBV18 to TRBJ2-2; D is possibly TRBD1 (5 bases). Germline-derived CDR1 and CDR2 are KGHSH and LQKENI. The length of the CDR3 is 15 residues. This CDR3 is CASSPQDLGTGELFF. CDR3 nucleotide sequence: TGTGCCAGCTCCCCACAGGACCTGGGCACCGGGGAGCTGTTTTTT.

Comment on this clonotype: A much larger clone lies one base from this, so it may be a read error. The chain uses TRBV24-1 and TRBJ2-5; 7 positions match TRBD2. The CDR3 runs to 16 residues. Germline V CDR1 and CDR2: KGHDR, SFDVKD. The CDR3 is CTTSEISGNLRETQYF. In DNA, the CDR3 is TGTACCACCAGTGAAATAAGCGGGAACCTCCGGGAGACCCAGTACTTC.

This chain links TRBV6-5 with TRBJ2-2; 7 bases fit TRBD2. CDR3 length: 17 residues. In germline, CDR1 is MNHEY, CDR2 SVGAGI. V lost 5 bases and J lost 2; bases outside the gene matches: 11. CDR3 in DNA: TGTGCCAGCAGTCTCGAGTCTGGCGGGGGTAACACCGGGGAGCTGTTTTTT. Residues: CASSLESGGGNTGELFF.

This clonotype has ten or more counts. V usage is TRBV28 and J usage is TRBJ2-7, with a possible D match to TRBD2 (5 bases). The CDR3 sequence is 14 residues long. The V gene lost 7 bases and the J gene lost 0 bases, with 13 bases spanning the gap. Germline-derived CDR1 and CDR2 are MDHEN and SYDVKM. DNA for the CDR3: TGTGCCAGCACCCGCGAGCGGAACTCCTACGAGCAGTACTTC. Protein: CASTRERNSYEQYF.

Only a few counts were recorded for this clonotype. This chain connects TRBV18 to TRBJ2-7; TRBD2 might be the D (5 bases). This CDR3 contains 14 residues. V was pared by 5 bases and J by 5 bases, with 16 bases between. The germline V gene encodes CDR1 KGHSH and CDR2 LQKENI. In DNA form, the CDR3 reads TGTGCCAGCTCAAAAGGACGGGGAATGGACGAGCAGTACTTC. Protein product: CASSKGRGMDEQYF.

This clonotype was detected many times. The chain has TRBV5-6 and TRBJ2-2, with TRBD2 identical over 9 bases. Looked up from germline, CDR1 is SGHDT and CDR2 is YYEEEE. CDR3 length equals 16 residues. Trimming removed 2 bases from V and 2 bases from J; junction bases left unmatched: 4. The CDR3 protein is CASSLMLAGNTGELFF. CDR3 in DNA: TGTGCCAGCAGCTTAATGCTAGCGGGAAACACCGGGGAGCTGTTTTTT.

This clonotype was seen only a few times. The gene calls are TRBV5-1 and TRBJ2-5; 14 bases are shared with TRBD2. V dropped 0 bases and J dropped 5; count of bases not matched to a gene: 6. CDR1 and CDR2 from the germline V gene are SGHRS and YFSETQ. The CDR3 runs to 17 residues. The CDR3 nucleotides read TGCGCCAGCAGCTTGGGACTAGCGGGAGGGCCGGGTGAGACCCAGTACTTC. It is translated as CASSLGLAGGPGETQYF.

The chain joins TRBV7-2 to TRBJ2-1; D not resolved. V gave up 5 bases and J gave up 4 bases, with 15 bases separating them. Germline CDR1 reads SGHTA; CDR2 reads FQGNSA. The CDR3 totals 15 residues. The CDR3 loop is CASSPRSALYNEQFF. CDR3 nucleotide sequence: TGTGCCAGCAGCCCCCGAAGCGCCCTATACAATGAGCAGTTCTTC.

The chain combines TRBV19 with TRBJ1-5; D is unresolved. Germline CDR1 and CDR2: LNHDA and SQIVND (reference sequence). This CDR3 has 15 residues. Trimming cost V 6 bases and J 0 bases, with 12 bases left between them. The CDR3 reads CASRLQMYSNQPQHF. The CDR3 DNA reads TGTGCCAGTAGATTACAGATGTATAGCAATCAGCCCCAGCATTTT. The variable domain in full, completed from reference TRBV19 and TRBJ1-5, reads DGGITQSPKYLFRKEGQNVTLSCEQNLNHDAMYWYRQDPGQGLRLIYYSQIVNDFQKGDIAEGYSVSREKKESFPLTVTSAQKNPTAFYLCASRLQMYSNQPQHFGDGTRLSIL.

This clonotype showed up just a few times. The V call is TRBV18, the J call TRBJ2-5; 7 bases align to TRBD1. Per the germline V gene, CDR1 is KGHSH and CDR2 is LQKENI. With V trimmed by 8 bases and J by 2 bases, 8 bases remained unmatched. The CDR3 runs to 14 residues. This CDR3 is CASRAGTEQETQYF. The CDR3 bases are TGTGCCAGCCGGGCCGGGACAGAGCAAGAGACCCAGTACTTC.